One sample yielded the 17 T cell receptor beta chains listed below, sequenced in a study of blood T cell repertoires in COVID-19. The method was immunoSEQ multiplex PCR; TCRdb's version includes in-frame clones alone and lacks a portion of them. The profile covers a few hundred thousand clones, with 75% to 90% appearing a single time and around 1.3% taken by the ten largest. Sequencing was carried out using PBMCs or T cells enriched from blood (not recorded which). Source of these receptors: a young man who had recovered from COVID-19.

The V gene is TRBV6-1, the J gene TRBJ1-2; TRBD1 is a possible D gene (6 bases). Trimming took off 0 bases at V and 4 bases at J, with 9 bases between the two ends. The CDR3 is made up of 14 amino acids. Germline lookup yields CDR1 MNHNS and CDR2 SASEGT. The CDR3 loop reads CASSEAPDSYGYTF. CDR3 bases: TGTGCCAGCAGTGAAGCGCCGGACAGCTATGGCTACACCTTC.

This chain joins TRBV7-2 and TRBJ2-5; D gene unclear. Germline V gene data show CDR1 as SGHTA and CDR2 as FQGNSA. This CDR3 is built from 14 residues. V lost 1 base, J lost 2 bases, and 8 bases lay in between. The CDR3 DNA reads TGTGCCAGCAGCTTAGTTTCCAGGCAAGAGACCCAGTACTTC. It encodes CASSLVSRQETQYF.

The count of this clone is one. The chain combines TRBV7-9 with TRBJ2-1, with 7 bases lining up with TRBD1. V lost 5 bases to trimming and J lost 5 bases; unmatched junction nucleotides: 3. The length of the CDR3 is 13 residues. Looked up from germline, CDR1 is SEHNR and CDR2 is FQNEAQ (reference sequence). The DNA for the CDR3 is TGTGCCAGCAGCAGGGACAGCAACAATGAGCAGTTCTTC. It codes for CASSRDSNNEQFF.

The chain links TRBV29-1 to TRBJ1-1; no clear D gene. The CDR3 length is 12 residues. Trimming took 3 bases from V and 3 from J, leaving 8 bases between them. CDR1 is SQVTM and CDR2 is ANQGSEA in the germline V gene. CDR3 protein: CSVEAFDTEAFF. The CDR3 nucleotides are TGCAGCGTTGAGGCCTTTGACACTGAAGCTTTCTTT.

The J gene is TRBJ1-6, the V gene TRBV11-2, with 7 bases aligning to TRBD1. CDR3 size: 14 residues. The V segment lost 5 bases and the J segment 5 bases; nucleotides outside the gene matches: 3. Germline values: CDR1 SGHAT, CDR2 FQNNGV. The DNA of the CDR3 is TGTGCCAGCAGCATGGACAGGAATAATTCACCCCTCCACTTT. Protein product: CASSMDRNNSPLHF. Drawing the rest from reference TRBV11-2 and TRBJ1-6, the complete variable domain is EAGVAQSPRYKIIEKRQSVAFWCNPISGHATLYWYQQILGQGPKLLIQFQNNGVVDDSQLPKDRFSAERLKGVDSTLKIQPAKLEDSAVYLCASSMDRNNSPLHFGNGTRLTVT.

CDR3 sequence: CASGDQPGQGAGSPLHF. The CDR3 bases are TGCGCCAGCGGCGATCAACCGGGACAGGGGGCAGGTTCACCCCTCCACTTT. The chain couples TRBV5-1 to TRBJ1-6; 12 bases fit TRBD1. The CDR3 is made up of 17 amino acids. Germline trimming cut 7 bases from V and 9 bases from J; bases unmatched to any gene: 14. The germline V gene encodes CDR1 SGHRS and CDR2 YFSETQ.

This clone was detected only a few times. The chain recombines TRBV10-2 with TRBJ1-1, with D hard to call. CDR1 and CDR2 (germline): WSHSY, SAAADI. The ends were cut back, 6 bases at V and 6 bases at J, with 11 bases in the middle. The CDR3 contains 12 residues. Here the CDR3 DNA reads TGCGCCAGCAGCCAAACAGCTTCTGAAGCTTTCTTT. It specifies CASSQTASEAFF.

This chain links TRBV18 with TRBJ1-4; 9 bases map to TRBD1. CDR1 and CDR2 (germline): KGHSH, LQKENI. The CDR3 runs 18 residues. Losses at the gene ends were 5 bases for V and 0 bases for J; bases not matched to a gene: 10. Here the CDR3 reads CASSFTPGQGTTNEKLFF. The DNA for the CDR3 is TGTGCCAGCTCATTTACTCCGGGACAGGGAACAACTAATGAAAAACTGTTTTTT.

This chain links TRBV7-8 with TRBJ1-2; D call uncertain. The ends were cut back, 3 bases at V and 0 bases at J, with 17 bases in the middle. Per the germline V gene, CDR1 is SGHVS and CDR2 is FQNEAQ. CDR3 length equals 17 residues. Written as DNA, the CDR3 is TGTGCCAGCAGCTTTGAACGGCGGATTGGCGCTAACTATGGCTACACCTTC. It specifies CASSFERRIGANYGYTF.

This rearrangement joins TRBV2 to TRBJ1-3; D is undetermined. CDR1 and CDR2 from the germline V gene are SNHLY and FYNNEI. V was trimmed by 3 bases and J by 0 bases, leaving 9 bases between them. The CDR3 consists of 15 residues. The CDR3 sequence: CASSDLGSSGNTIYF. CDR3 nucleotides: TGTGCCAGCAGTGATCTGGGGAGCTCTGGAAACACCATATATTTT.

The CDR3 reads CASSSPSYSGELFF. DNA of the CDR3: TGCGCCAGCAGCTCCCCGAGCTATTCGGGGGAGCTGTTTTTT. V is TRBV5-1 and J is TRBJ2-2; D uncertain. V gave up 3 bases and J gave up 8 bases, with 14 bases separating them. The CDR3 loop spans 14 amino acids. CDR1 SGHRS and CDR2 YFSETQ come from the germline V gene.

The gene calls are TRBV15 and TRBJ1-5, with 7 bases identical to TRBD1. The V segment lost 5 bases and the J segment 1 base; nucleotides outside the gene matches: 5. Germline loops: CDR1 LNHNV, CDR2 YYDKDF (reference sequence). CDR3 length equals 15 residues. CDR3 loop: CATSETGTSNQPQHF. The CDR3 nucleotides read TGTGCCACCAGCGAGACAGGGACCAGCAATCAGCCCCAGCATTTT.

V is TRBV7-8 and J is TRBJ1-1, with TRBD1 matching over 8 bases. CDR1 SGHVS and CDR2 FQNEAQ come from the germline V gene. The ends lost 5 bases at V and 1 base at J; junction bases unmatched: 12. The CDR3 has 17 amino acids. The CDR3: CASSPTRTGGRNTEAFF. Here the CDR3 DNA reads TGTGCCAGCAGCCCCACTAGAACAGGGGGGCGGAACACTGAAGCTTTCTTT. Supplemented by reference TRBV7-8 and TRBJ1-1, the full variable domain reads GAGVSQSPRYKVAKRGQDVALRCDPISGHVSLFWYQQALGQGPEFLTYFQNEAQLDKSGLPSDRFFAERPEGSVSTLKIQRTQQEDSAVYLCASSPTRTGGRNTEAFFGQGTRLTVV.

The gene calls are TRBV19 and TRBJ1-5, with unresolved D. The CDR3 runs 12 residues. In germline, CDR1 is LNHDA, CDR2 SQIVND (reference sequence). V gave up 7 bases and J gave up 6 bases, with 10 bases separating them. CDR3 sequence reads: CASMVRGQPQHF. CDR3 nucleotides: TGTGCCAGTATGGTGCGAGGTCAGCCCCAGCATTTT.

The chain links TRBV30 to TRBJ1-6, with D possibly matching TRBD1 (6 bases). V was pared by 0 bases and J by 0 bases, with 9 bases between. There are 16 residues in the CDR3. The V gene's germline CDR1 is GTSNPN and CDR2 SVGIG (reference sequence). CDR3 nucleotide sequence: TGTGCCTGGAGTGTAGGGGGTAGCTCCTATAATTCACCCCTCCACTTT. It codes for CAWSVGGSSYNSPLHF. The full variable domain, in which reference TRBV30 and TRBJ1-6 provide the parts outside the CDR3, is SQTIHQWPATLVQPVGSPLSLECTVEGTSNPNLYWYRQAAGRGLQLLFYSVGIGQISSEVPQNLSASRPQDRQFILSSKKLLLSDSGFYLCAWSVGGSSYNSPLHFGNGTRLTVT.

The CDR3 DNA follows: TGCGCCAGCAGCTTGGGTGGGGCGGTGGATTCACCCCTCCACTTT. Its translation: CASSLGGAVDSPLHF. The chain has TRBV5-1 and TRBJ1-6; possible D gene TRBD1, 5 bases. Trimming removed 0 bases from V and 8 bases from J, with 12 bases in between. The germline V gene encodes CDR1 SGHRS and CDR2 YFSETQ. This CDR3 has 15 amino acids.

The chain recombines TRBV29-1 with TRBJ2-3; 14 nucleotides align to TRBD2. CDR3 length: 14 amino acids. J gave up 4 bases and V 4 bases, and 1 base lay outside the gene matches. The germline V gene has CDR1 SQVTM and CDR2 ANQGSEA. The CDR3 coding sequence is TGCAGCGTTGGACTAGCGGGGGGGCCAGATACGCAGTATTTT. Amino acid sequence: CSVGLAGGPDTQYF.